This TCR beta chain was identified in a study of shared clonotypes between healthy human individuals. General observations from the study: With a few donors compared, roughly 5% of naive CD4 clonotypes were shared. For sorted subsets, rarefaction showed incomplete sequencing despite large depth.

Assay: immunoSEQ multiplex PCR; the TCRdb copy retains only in-frame clones and omits some. The sample has approximately 1.5 million clones, about 98.5% seen once. With respect to this clone: What it recognizes is unknown.

CDR3 length equals 15 residues. V lost 0 bases, J lost 6 bases, and 12 bases lay in between. Germline V gene sequence: CDR1 MGHRA, CDR2 YSYEKL. The source is a man under 40 in good health. The V gene is TRBV4-1, the J gene TRBJ2-1, with unresolved D. Sequenced input: naive CD4+ T cells sorted from blood. Specified subset: CD45RA+ positively selected. CDR3: CASSQDSARLNEQFF. The CDR3 bases are TGCGCCAGCAGCCAAGACTCGGCTAGACTCAATGAGCAGTTCTTC.